This is a list of T cell receptor beta chains from one sample in a study of T cells in Graves' hyperthyroidism and ophthalmopathy. TCRdb recomputed calls from the multiplex PCR reads with MiXCR, one row per CDR3 protein. The profile shows almost 500,000 distinct CDR3 sequences, 20% to 25% of them singletons. The sequencing sample was made of blood. Every receptor here comes from a woman in her sixties or seventies with Graves' ophthalmopathy. Each CDR3 is given with its conserved first and last residue. The order of the fields is clone size, D gene, V gene, J gene, CDR3 DNA, CDR3 protein. A D gene is named only where the DNA matches it firmly. Some rows have no size entry. The others give once, few or many, or a class for an expanded clone.

few	NA	TRBV7-9	TRBJ2-5	TGTGCCAGCAGCTCGGAAGGGGGGACCCAGTACTTC	CASSSEGGTQYF
NA	NA	TRBV10-1	TRBJ2-1	TGCGCCAGCAGTGACGTGACAGCATACAATGAGCAGTTCTTC	CASSDVTAYNEQFF
few	TRBD2	TRBV6-2/TRBV6-3	TRBJ2-3	TGTGCCAGCAGCCGGCTAGCGGGCCACACAGATACGCAGTATTTT	CASSRLAGHTDTQYF
NA	NA	TRBV18	TRBJ2-1	TGTGCCAGCTCACCTACCTCGGAGAGGGACAATGAGCAGTTCTTC	CASSPTSERDNEQFF
many	TRBD2	TRBV11-2	TRBJ2-1	TGTGCCAGCAGCTTAGATTGGGGAGGGCACTCCTACAATGAGCAGTTCTTC	CASSLDWGGHSYNEQFF
NA	TRBD1	TRBV2	TRBJ1-4	TGTGCCAGCAGGAGAGGGGGCGCGGCTGAAAAACTGTTTTTT	CASRRGGAAEKLFF
many	TRBD2	TRBV2	TRBJ2-1	TGTGCCAGCAGTGGAGTACTAGCGGTAGGGAGTGAGCAGTTCTTC	CASSGVLAVGSEQFF
few	NA	TRBV4-1	TRBJ2-1	TGCGCCAGCAGCCAAGATCTGGGGGAAAGAATGAGCTCCTACAATGAGCAGTTCTTC	CASSQDLGERMSSYNEQFF
NA	NA	TRBV2	TRBJ1-2	TGTGCCAGCAGCCCACGTCTAGAACAGGGATGGAACTATGGCTACACCTTC	CASSPRLEQGWNYGYTF
many	TRBD1	TRBV7-2	TRBJ1-2	TGTGCCAGCAGCCCCTCTCCCGGGACAGGGAACTATGGCTACACCTTC	CASSPSPGTGNYGYTF
NA	TRBD1	TRBV5-6	TRBJ1-2	TGTGCCAGCAGCAGACAGGGGATGGAGTATGGCTACACCTTC	CASSRQGMEYGYTF
many	NA	TRBV25-1	TRBJ2-1	TGTGCCAGCTCAGGAGTAGTAGCTCTCTACAATGAGCAGTTCTTC	CASSGVVALYNEQFF
many	TRBD1	TRBV2	TRBJ2-5	TGTGCCAGCAGTGGAGGGACAGGGGAATTAGAGACCCAGTACTTC	CASSGGTGELETQYF
few	TRBD2	TRBV6-2/TRBV6-3	TRBJ2-3	TGTGCCAGCAGACTTCCGTCAGCGGGAGTCTTAGATACGCAGTATTTT	CASRLPSAGVLDTQYF
many	NA	TRBV2	TRBJ2-5	TGTGCCAGCAGTCAGGACGACGGGGAGACCCAGTACTTC	CASSQDDGETQYF
few	NA	TRBV6-1	TRBJ2-5	TGTGCCAGCAGTGTGGGTCGGGTGGAAGAGACCCAGTACTTC	CASSVGRVEETQYF
few	NA	TRBV7-9	TRBJ2-5	TGTGCCAGCAGCCAGAGTACATCGGGGTGGCAAGAGACCCAGTACTTC	CASSQSTSGWQETQYF
many	NA	TRBV28	TRBJ2-7	TGTGCCAGCAGTTCCCATCCACTAGAGCAGTACTTC	CASSSHPLEQYF
NA	TRBD2	TRBV10-1	TRBJ2-6	TGCGCCAGCAAATGGGTAGCGGGAGCTGGGGCCAACGTCCTGACTTTC	CASKWVAGAGANVLTF
many	TRBD1	TRBV28	TRBJ2-1	TGTGCCAGCAGTCCTACTGGACAGGGGGGGTACAATGAGCAGTTCTTC	CASSPTGQGGYNEQFF
many	NA	TRBV7-2	TRBJ2-5	TGTGCCAGCAGCCGAGGGGGTCGGGAGACCCAGTACTTC	CASSRGGRETQYF
NA	NA	TRBV3-1	TRBJ1-2	TGTGCCAGCAGCCCAGTCAGTAGCGCCGGCTATGGCTACACCTTC	CASSPVSSAGYGYTF
NA	TRBD1	TRBV7-2	TRBJ2-7	TGTGCCAGTAGTGGAGACAGGGGGCTAAAACTCTACGAGCAGTACTTC	CASSGDRGLKLYEQYF
few	TRBD1	TRBV9	TRBJ2-5	TGTGCCAGCAGCGTCACAGGGGCTCAAGAGACCCAGTACTTC	CASSVTGAQETQYF
few	NA	TRBV7-9	TRBJ1-1	TGTGCCAGCAGCTTATCTGAGGGGTTCGCTTTCTTT	CASSLSEGFAFF
NA	NA	TRBV24-1	TRBJ2-1	TGTGCCACCAGTGATCCACCTCGGGGCAATGAGCAGTTCTTC	CATSDPPRGNEQFF
few	TRBD2	TRBV6-1	TRBJ2-1	TGTGCCAGCACCCCCGGACTAGCGGGAGGGAGTAGAAATGAGCAGTTCTTC	CASTPGLAGGSRNEQFF
few	NA	TRBV10-2	TRBJ1-5	TGCGCCAGCAGTGTGCGCAGGGATGAGGATCAGCCCCAGCATTTT	CASSVRRDEDQPQHF
few	TRBD2	TRBV7-9	TRBJ2-7	TGTGCCAGCAGCCCCGGACTAGCGGGAGGCATCTACGAGCAGTACTTC	CASSPGLAGGIYEQYF
many	TRBD2	TRBV7-8	TRBJ2-1	TGTGCCACGACAAGCGGGGCCAATGAGCAGTTCTTC	CATTSGANEQFF
NA	NA	TRBV7-9	TRBJ1-2	TGTGCCAGCAGCTCCCCATTGGCCTATGGCTACACCTTC	CASSSPLAYGYTF
NA	NA	TRBV20-1	TRBJ2-3	TGCAGTGCTCCCTCCGGAGCGGAAAGCACAGATACGCAGTATTTT	CSAPSGAESTDTQYF
many	TRBD1	TRBV27	TRBJ2-1	TGTGCCAGCAGCCTAGGACAGGGGGCTTACAATGAGCAGTTCTTC	CASSLGQGAYNEQFF
few	TRBD2	TRBV5-1	TRBJ2-1	TGCGCCAGCAGCTTAACTAGCGGGCCCGGGGATGAGCAGTTCTTC	CASSLTSGPGDEQFF
NA	TRBD1	TRBV10-3	TRBJ1-1	TGTGCCACGTTGGACAGGGTCGGTACCACTGAAGCTTTCTTT	CATLDRVGTTEAFF
NA	NA	TRBV20-1	TRBJ1-1	TGCAGTGCTAGTAGGGGAATGAACACTGAAGCTTTCTTT	CSASRGMNTEAFF
many	TRBD2	TRBV5-6	TRBJ2-5	TGTGCCAGCAGCTTTAGCGGGAGCCGGGAGACCCAGTACTTC	CASSFSGSRETQYF
many	NA	TRBV12-3/TRBV12-4	TRBJ1-5	TGTGCCAGCAGTTTATCAGGGGCTAGGTTTAGCAATCAGCCCCAGCATTTT	CASSLSGARFSNQPQHF
few	NA	TRBV27	TRBJ2-7	TGTGCCAGCAGTTTTTCCCTGTTGGGGGGCTACGAGCAGTACTTC	CASSFSLLGGYEQYF
NA	NA	TRBV29-1	TRBJ1-1	TGCAGCGTTGAAGGGGGCAAGGGGCGCACTGAAGCTTTCTTT	CSVEGGKGRTEAFF
few	TRBD2	TRBV15	TRBJ2-1	TGTGCCACCAGCTTACGGACTAGCGGGAGGGACAATGAGCAGTTCTTC	CATSLRTSGRDNEQFF
NA	TRBD1	TRBV12-3/TRBV12-4	TRBJ1-1	TGTGCCAGCAGCTCACAGGGGGTACGGAACACTGAAGCTTTCTTT	CASSSQGVRNTEAFF
NA	NA	TRBV12-3/TRBV12-4	TRBJ1-1	TGTGCCAGCAGCCTCCACCAGAACACTGAAGCTTTCTTT	CASSLHQNTEAFF
many	TRBD1	TRBV7-2	TRBJ1-2	TGTGCCAGCAGCTCCCAGACAGGGGTGGGGTATGGCTACACCTTC	CASSSQTGVGYGYTF
many	NA	TRBV6-2/TRBV6-3	TRBJ2-5	TGTGCCAGCACCGCGAGGATGGGTGGGGAGACCCAGTACTTC	CASTARMGGETQYF
NA	TRBD2	TRBV6-1	TRBJ2-2	TGTGCCAGCAGTCCCTGGACTAGCGGGAGGGCCGGCACCGGGGAGCTGTTTTTT	CASSPWTSGRAGTGELFF
NA	NA	TRBV7-2	TRBJ2-3	TGTGCCAGCAGCTTAAAGCCGACCCCAGGTACGCAGTATTTT	CASSLKPTPGTQYF
NA	NA	TRBV20-1	TRBJ1-5	TGCAGTGCAACCGACTACAATCAGCCCCAGCATTTT	CSATDYNQPQHF
few	NA	TRBV3-1	TRBJ1-2	TGTGCCAGCAGCCAATCGTGGGGCTACACCTTC	CASSQSWGYTF
NA	NA	TRBV10-1	TRBJ2-7	TGCGCCAGCAGTGAGTCGAGTTATTTAGCCGGCGAGCAGTACTTC	CASSESSYLAGEQYF
few	NA	TRBV7-2	TRBJ2-1	TGTGCCAGCAGCTCCCACCTCCAAGGTGAGCAGTTCTTC	CASSSHLQGEQFF
many	NA	TRBV6-6	TRBJ1-1	TGTGCCAGCAGTTACGAAAGTTTCACTGAAGCTTTCTTT	CASSYESFTEAFF
few	NA	TRBV20-1	TRBJ1-1	TGCAGTGCCCAGAAGAACACTGAAGCTTTCTTT	CSAQKNTEAFF